These T cell receptor beta chains were read from a single sample in a study of T cell repertoires in cytomegalovirus infection. For these TCRs, the target antigens are not known. TCRdb ran MiXCR on the reads and lists one entry per CDR3 protein. Counted here are about 150,000 distinct CDR3 sequences, 30% to 40% occurring once; the ten biggest clones make up roughly half. Sequenced material: CD8+ T cells from cultured PBMCs, taken from culture after CMV antigen stimulation. The receptors here all came from a human donor in good health (CMV status not recorded). Some clones in this sample may be carry-over from other donors' samples. Each CDR3 is given with its conserved first and last residue. The order of the fields is J gene, D gene, V gene, CDR3 length, clone size, CDR3 DNA, CDR3 protein. D genes are given only for firm matches. Clone sizes are given selectively: once, few, many, or a class where the clone is expanded.

TRBJ2-2,TRBD1,TRBV4-2,15,NA,TGTGCCAGCAGCCCCCGGGACAGGGGGTCTGGGGAGCTGTTTTTT,CASSPRDRGSGELFF
TRBJ2-1,TRBD1,TRBV5-3,16,NA,TGTGCCAGCAATCATGGCGGGACAGGGGTCGGTAATGAGCAGTTCTTC,CASNHGGTGVGNEQFF
TRBJ2-7,TRBD1,TRBV7-6,14,few,TGTGCCAGCAGCCCGGGGGACAGGGACCCGGGGCAGTACTTC,CASSPGDRDPGQYF
TRBJ2-2,NA,TRBV7-6,16,NA,TGTGCCAGCAGCTTAGCGGGGGGCGAGAACACCGGGGAGCTGTTTTTT,CASSLAGGENTGELFF
TRBJ1-5,TRBD1,TRBV7-2,15,many,TGTGCCAGCAGCTTAACAGGGGGGACCAATCAGCCCCAGCATTTT,CASSLTGGTNQPQHF
TRBJ2-7,NA,TRBV6-5,12,few,TGTGCCAGCGGCCCTGGTTCCTACGAGCAGTACTTC,CASGPGSYEQYF
TRBJ2-4,NA,TRBV7-9,15,few,TGTGCCAGCAGCTTTTCGGAGGCGTCCAAAAACATTCAGTACTTC,CASSFSEASKNIQYF
TRBJ2-7,TRBD1,TRBV2,16,NA,TGTGCCAGCGAGGGTACCCCGGGACAGGCCTACTACGAGCAGTACTTC,CASEGTPGQAYYEQYF
TRBJ2-7,NA,TRBV27,17,few,TGTGCCAGCAGTTTTGCGCTGGAGGGACGAAGCTCCTACGAGCAGTACTTC,CASSFALEGRSSYEQYF
TRBJ2-1,TRBD2,TRBV27,16,NA,TGTGCCAGCAACCTAGCGGGGGGGCACTTCTACAATGAGCAGTTCTTC,CASNLAGGHFYNEQFF
TRBJ1-2,NA,TRBV3-1,13,NA,TGTGCCAGCAGCCAACCCGGAACTTGGGGCTACACCTTC,CASSQPGTWGYTF
TRBJ2-5,TRBD1,TRBV11-1,15,NA,TGTGCCAGCAGCATAGGGACAGACTCCCAAGAGACCCAGTACTTC,CASSIGTDSQETQYF
TRBJ2-1,NA,TRBV27,11,NA,TGTGCCAGCGGAGGCGGTCATGAGCAGTTCTTC,CASGGGHEQFF
TRBJ1-1,NA,TRBV27,15,NA,TGTGCCAGCAGTTCCGGTCTTGGACAGATCACTGAAGCTTTCTTT,CASSSGLGQITEAFF
TRBJ1-2,NA,TRBV15,14,NA,TGTGCCACCGCTCCGGATTTAGGAAGCAATGGCTACACCTTC,CATAPDLGSNGYTF
TRBJ2-7,TRBD1,TRBV28,13,few,TGTGCCAGCAGGCTGGGACAGGGCAACGAGCAGTACTTC,CASRLGQGNEQYF
TRBJ1-1,NA,TRBV6-1,14,few,TGTGCCAGCAGGGAGACAGTTTTGAGCACTGAAGCTTTCTTT,CASRETVLSTEAFF
TRBJ2-2,NA,TRBV6-5,14,once,TGTGCCAGCAGTCCCCATCCGAACACCGGGGAGCTGTTTTTT,CASSPHPNTGELFF
TRBJ1-6,NA,TRBV19,14,NA,TGTGCCAGTACCCACAGAGACCTTGGTTCACCCCTCCACTTT,CASTHRDLGSPLHF
TRBJ1-2,NA,TRBV6-5,14,few,TGTGCCAGCAGTTACTCGGACAGTAACTATGGCTACACCTTC,CASSYSDSNYGYTF
TRBJ2-7,TRBD1,TRBV2,15,NA,TGTGCCAGCAGTGAACTAGGGGACAGGGGGCTCGAGCAGTACTTC,CASSELGDRGLEQYF
TRBJ2-2,NA,TRBV4-1,14,NA,TGCGCCAGCAGCCAAGATCCCGGTCAGGGTGAGCTGTTTTTT,CASSQDPGQGELFF
TRBJ1-3,NA,TRBV7-8,16,NA,TGTGCCAGCAGCCCCACCGACACGGGTTGTGGAAACACCATATATTTT,CASSPTDTGCGNTIYF
TRBJ1-2,NA,TRBV7-8,12,few,TGTGCCAGCAGCGACACAGGGTATGGCTACACCTTC,CASSDTGYGYTF
TRBJ2-1,NA,TRBV28,16,few,TGTGCCAGCAGAAGCGTCAGGGGACTCTCCTACAATGAGCAGTTCTTC,CASRSVRGLSYNEQFF
TRBJ2-7,TRBD1,TRBV27,14,NA,TGTGCCAGCAGGCACCGGGACAGAGTCTACGAGCAGTACTTC,CASRHRDRVYEQYF
TRBJ1-1,NA,TRBV15,14,few,TGTGCCACCAGCGGATCGGGGCAGTTTGGTGAAGCTTTCTTT,CATSGSGQFGEAFF
TRBJ2-1,TRBD2,TRBV7-9,15,many,TGTGCCAGCAGCTTAGGGACTAGCGGGGCCAATGAGCAGTTCTTC,CASSLGTSGANEQFF
TRBJ1-4,NA,TRBV6-1,15,NA,TGTGCCAGCAAGGGGGTCATGGACCCGGGGGAAAAACTGTTTTTT,CASKGVMDPGEKLFF
TRBJ1-5,NA,TRBV19,17,few,TGTGCCAGTAGTATAGAGGGAAGGGGCGGAAGCAATCAGCCCCAGCATTTT,CASSIEGRGGSNQPQHF
TRBJ2-2,TRBD1,TRBV7-9,15,few,TGTGCCAGCAGCCTCCGGACAGGAGACACCGGGGAGCTGTTTTTT,CASSLRTGDTGELFF
TRBJ2-1,NA,TRBV10-3,15,few,TGTGCCATCAGTGAGTCGAGCGGCCACTTCAATGAGCAGTTCTTC,CAISESSGHFNEQFF
TRBJ2-3,TRBD2,TRBV7-2,15,many,TGTGCCAGCAGCTACTCACGGGAGGGTTGGGATACGCAGTATTTT,CASSYSREGWDTQYF
TRBJ1-5,NA,TRBV3-1,14,many,TGTGCCAGCAGCTTCCGGGGTAGCAATCAGCCCCAGCATTTT,CASSFRGSNQPQHF
TRBJ1-1,NA,TRBV7-8,15,few,TGTGCCAGCAGCTCCCGGTCGGGGGAGGACACTGAAGCTTTCTTT,CASSSRSGEDTEAFF
TRBJ1-2,NA,TRBV7-9,15,few,TGTGCCAGCAGCTCTCAAGGGGTCTTGGACTATGGCTACACCTTC,CASSSQGVLDYGYTF
TRBJ2-1,TRBD2,TRBV11-2,16,NA,TGTGCCAGCACCCACTGGGAGGGGATGAGGTACAATGAGCAGTTCTTC,CASTHWEGMRYNEQFF
TRBJ2-3,TRBD2,TRBV2,16,NA,TGTGCCAGCAGTGAAGAGCGACTAGCGGGCACAGATACGCAGTATTTT,CASSEERLAGTDTQYF
TRBJ2-5,NA,TRBV3-1,15,NA,TGTGCCAGCAGCCACCTTAGCCTAGCTCGGGAGACCCAGTACTTC,CASSHLSLARETQYF
TRBJ2-5,NA,TRBV27,14,NA,TGTGCCAGCAGTTTATCACCCCCTCCGGGGATCCAGTACTTC,CASSLSPPPGIQYF
TRBJ2-3,TRBD2,TRBV7-8,16,few,TGTGCCAGCAGCTCACCCCTAGCGGGGATCACAGATACGCAGTATTTT,CASSSPLAGITDTQYF
TRBJ2-7,TRBD2,TRBV20-1,14,NA,TGCAGTGCTATGGCGGGGGGGTATTCCTACGAGCAGTACTTC,CSAMAGGYSYEQYF
TRBJ1-5,NA,TRBV28,13,NA,TGTGCCAGCTCCGGTACAATCCCTCAGCCCCAGCATTTT,CASSGTIPQPQHF
TRBJ2-1,NA,TRBV25-1,12,few,TGTGCCAGCAGTCTGGTGAGCCATGAGCAGTTCTTC,CASSLVSHEQFF
TRBJ2-7,NA,TRBV4-1,15,NA,TGCGCCAGCAGCCAAGTCGCAGGGACCGACTACGAGCAGTACTTC,CASSQVAGTDYEQYF
TRBJ2-1,TRBD2,TRBV13,17,NA,TGTGCCAGCAGCTTAGAGGGTAGCGGGGGTTCCTACAATGAGCAGTTCTTC,CASSLEGSGGSYNEQFF
TRBJ2-3,NA,TRBV19,15,NA,TGTGCCAGTAGCGTGGTCGGGGGGCCCACAGATACGCAGTATTTT,CASSVVGGPTDTQYF
TRBJ1-2,NA,TRBV24-1,13,few,TGTGCCACCAGTGATTCCGGGATTGATGGCTACACCTTC,CATSDSGIDGYTF
TRBJ1-5,TRBD1,TRBV28,18,NA,TGTGCCAGCACCCCCCCGACAGGGGACTATTATAGCAATCAGCCCCAGCATTTT,CASTPPTGDYYSNQPQHF
TRBJ1-1,NA,TRBV2,13,NA,TGTGCCAATCCGGGACGGAGGAACACTGAAGCTTTCTTT,CANPGRRNTEAFF
TRBJ2-7,TRBD1,TRBV7-9,15,once,TGTGCCAGCAGCTCCTCTGGACAGGGGAACTACGAGCAGTACTTC,CASSSSGQGNYEQYF
TRBJ2-2,NA,TRBV6-5,15,few,TGTGCCAGCAGTTACTCGAACGGGGCCACCGGGGAGCTGTTTTTT,CASSYSNGATGELFF